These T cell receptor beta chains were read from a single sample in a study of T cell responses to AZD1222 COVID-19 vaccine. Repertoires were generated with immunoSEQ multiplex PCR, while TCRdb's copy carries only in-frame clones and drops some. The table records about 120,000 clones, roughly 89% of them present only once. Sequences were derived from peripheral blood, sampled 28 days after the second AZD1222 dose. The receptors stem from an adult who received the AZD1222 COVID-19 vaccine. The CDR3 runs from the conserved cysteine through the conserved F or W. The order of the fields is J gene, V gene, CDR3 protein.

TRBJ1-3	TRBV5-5	CASGYGRDTIYF
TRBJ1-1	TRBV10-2	CASSLSLGMTFF
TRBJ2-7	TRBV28	CASSSPGGEQYF
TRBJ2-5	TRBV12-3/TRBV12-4	CASSFSKETQYF
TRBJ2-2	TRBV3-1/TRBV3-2	CASSQVGGELFF
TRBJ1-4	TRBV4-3	CASSQDPVDRDRLREKLFF
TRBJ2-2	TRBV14	CASSQQGSVGELFF
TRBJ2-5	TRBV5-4	CASSLKGGQETQYF
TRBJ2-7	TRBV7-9	CASSMGTGGGYEQYF
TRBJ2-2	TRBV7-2	CASSLARAGGLGGELFF
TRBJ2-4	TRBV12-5	CASGLVVRGVRHIQYF
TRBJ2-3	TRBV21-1	CASRLQGQGRADTQYF
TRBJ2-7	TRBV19	CASSIRLAPEQYF
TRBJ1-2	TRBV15	CATSRDWTVAGNYTF
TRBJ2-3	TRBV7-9	CASSLPGQGEGTDTQYF
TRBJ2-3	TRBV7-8	CASVPFEEDTQYF
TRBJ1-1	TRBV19	CASSWRGVNTEAFF
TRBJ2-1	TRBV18	CASSPPGASFYNEQFF
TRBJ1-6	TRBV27	CASSLWRGAGNSPLHF
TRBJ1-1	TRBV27	CASSLSIGTATEAFF
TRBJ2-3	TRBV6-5	CASSYLLHTDTQYF
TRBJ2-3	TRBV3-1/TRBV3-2	CASGRGLAQYF
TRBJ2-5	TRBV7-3	CASSLGGRETQYF
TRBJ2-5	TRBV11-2	CASSLSISEKETQYF
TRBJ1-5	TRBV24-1	CATGQGTPWPQHF
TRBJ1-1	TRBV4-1	CASSQGQADGNTEAFF
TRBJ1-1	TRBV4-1	CASRIGLMNTEAFF
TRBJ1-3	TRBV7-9	CASSALGGRSGNTIYF
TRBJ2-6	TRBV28	CASSWSEGSPTF
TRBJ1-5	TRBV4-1	CASSQGTEHSNQPQHF
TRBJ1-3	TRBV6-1	CASSVGGPGNTIYF
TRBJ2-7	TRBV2	CASSGLGFYEQYF
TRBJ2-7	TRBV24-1	CATSAGRVDEQYF
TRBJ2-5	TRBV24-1	CATSDYGTGQETQYF
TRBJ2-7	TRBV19	CASTPGTEGYEQYF
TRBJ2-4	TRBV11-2	CASSPTLGGYGNIQYF
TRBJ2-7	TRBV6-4	CASSGTYSSYEQYF
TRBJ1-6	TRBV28	CASSLERDTTTDSPLHF
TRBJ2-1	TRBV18	CASSPPRLAGGPANEQFF
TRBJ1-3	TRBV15	CTTSRVKGLGPGNTIYF
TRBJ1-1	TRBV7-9	CASSFESGEAFF